These 22 T cell receptor beta chains came from one sample sequenced in a study of vaccination effects on CD4 cells after COVID-19 (dated by TCRdb to between 2021 and 2024). The antigens of these receptors remain unknown. Library method: the immunoSEQ multiplex PCR assay. In TCRdb, the immuneACCESS table is reduced to in-frame sequences with V and J assigned. These tables do not hold every clone; where another copy was compared, an unresolved V gene accounts for under half, and the others remain unexplained. The sample has about 73,000 clones on record, roughly 79% of them singletons. Jointly, the top ten make up about 3.2% of the sample. The ViraFEST assay stimulated PBMC with viral peptide pools and then used TCR sequencing to identify antigen-specific CD4+ T cell clonotypes by expansion. After less than 13 days of culture, CD4+ T cells were isolated with the EasySep CD4+ T cell isolation kit. None of the healthy vaccine recipients had a prior SARS-CoV-2 infection, which was confirmed by nucleocapsid antibody tests that came back negative both before and after vaccination.

The sequenced sample was CD4+ T cells from PBMCs cultured with HCoV-NL63 spike peptides, obtained before COVID-19 vaccination. The sample's cell subset or site, from its label and the paper: HCoV-NL63 spike overlapping peptide pool stimulation. These receptors came from a human donor who received a COVID-19 vaccine.

V usage is TRBV7-8 and J usage is TRBJ1-2, with 7 bases lining up with TRBD1. Trimming took 11 bases from V and 8 from J; bases not matched to a gene: 14. The CDR3 is 13 residues long. Germline V gene lookup returns CDR1 SGHVS and CDR2 FQNEAQ. The DNA of the CDR3 is TGTGCCTCTCGACTACAGGGGTGGGGGGGCTACACCTTC. It is translated as CASRLQGWGGYTF.

This clone was recorded only once. V and J are TRBV6-4 and TRBJ2-1; a weak D match, TRBD2 (5 bases). Trimming pared 4 bases from V and 2 bases from J, leaving 9 bases between. CDR1 MRHNA and CDR2 SNTAGT come from the germline V gene. The CDR3 covers 14 residues. The DNA of the CDR3 is TGTGCCAGCAGTGTGAGAGGGACCTACAATGAGCAGTTCTTC. Protein sequence: CASSVRGTYNEQFF.

V gene TRBV10-2 combines with J gene TRBJ2-5, with 9 nucleotides matching TRBD1. Germline-derived CDR1 and CDR2 are WSHSY and SAAADI. CDR3 length equals 15 residues. Losses at the gene ends were 7 bases for V and 5 bases for J; bases not matched to a gene: 11. CDR3 region: CASTSQQGAGETQYF. In DNA form, the CDR3 reads TGCGCCAGCACATCTCAACAGGGGGCCGGGGAGACCCAGTACTTC.

The rearrangement uses TRBV18 and TRBJ2-5, with D possibly being TRBD2 (6 bases). With 3 bases removed from V and 5 bases from J, the gap between germline ends came to 13 bases. In germline, CDR1 is KGHSH, CDR2 LQKENI. The CDR3 is 14 residues long. CDR3 sequence reads: CASSPTGLQETQYF. Written as DNA, the CDR3 is TGTGCCAGCTCACCGACGGGACTCCAGGAGACCCAGTACTTC.

This chain connects TRBV7-3 to TRBJ2-3; unclear D gene. Germline CDR1 and CDR2: SGHTA and FQGTGA. V lost 5 bases and J 0 bases, leaving 9 bases between the germline ends. This CDR3 spans 14 amino acids. In nucleotides, the CDR3 is TGTGCCAGCAGCACCGGGCCGAGCACAGATACGCAGTATTTT. Amino acid sequence: CASSTGPSTDTQYF.

The V gene is TRBV3-1 (or the pseudogene TRBV3-2), the J gene TRBJ2-3; D is uncertain. The CDR3 runs 13 residues. Germline V gene lookup returns CDR1 LGHDT and CDR2 YNNKEL (reference sequence). The V gene lost 1 base and the J gene lost 4 bases, with 6 bases spanning the gap. This CDR3 is CASSQGRSDTQYF. CDR3 DNA: TGTGCCAGCAGCCAAGGCCGATCAGATACGCAGTATTTT.

The chain carries TRBV12-3 or TRBV12-4 and TRBJ2-3; no reliable D call. This CDR3 is built from 12 residues. V was cut by 5 bases and J by 2 bases, with 5 bases left in between. CDR3 amino acids: CASSRFTDTQYF. CDR3 nucleotides: TGTGCCAGCAGTCGATTCACAGATACGCAGTATTTT.

This chain joins TRBV12-3 or TRBV12-4 and TRBJ2-7; the D is unclear. V was shortened by 3 bases and J by 3 bases, with 6 bases between the two germline ends. CDR3 size: 12 residues. The CDR3 protein is CASSFGHYEQYV. CDR3 nucleotides: TGTGCCAGCAGTTTTGGCCACTACGAGCAGTACGTC.

The chain employs TRBV2 and TRBJ1-1; D remains ambiguous. Germline CDR1 SNHLY, CDR2 FYNNEI. The V gene lost 5 bases and the J gene lost 4 bases, with 14 bases spanning the gap. The CDR3 has 14 residues. CDR3 region: CASSSTPAGTEAFF. CDR3 sequence (DNA): TGTGCCAGCAGTTCGACACCGGCGGGCACTGAAGCTTTCTTT.

The V call is TRBV24-1, the J call TRBJ2-1, with 11 bases fitting TRBD1. Losses at the gene ends were 4 bases for V and 6 bases for J; bases not matched to a gene: 4. This CDR3 region has 15 residues. CDR1 is KGHDR and CDR2 is SFDVKD in the germline V gene. The DNA for the CDR3 is TGTGCCACCAGTGACCCGGGACAGGGGGGCAATGAGCAGTTCTTC. Its protein product is CATSDPGQGGNEQFF.

V usage is TRBV2 and J usage is TRBJ1-5, with D uncertain. CDR1 and CDR2 from the germline V gene are SNHLY and FYNNEI. The V end was cut by 6 bases, the J end by 4 bases, with 13 bases between. The CDR3 is 14 residues long. CDR3 loop: CASRNTYGNQPQHF. The CDR3 DNA sequence: TGTGCCAGCAGAAATACCTATGGTAATCAGCCCCAGCATTTT.

This clone was detected once. The chain joins TRBV10-1 to TRBJ2-3; TRBD1 matches at 9 bases. Germline V CDR1 and CDR2: WNHNN, SYGVQD (reference sequence). The CDR3 has 16 amino acids. The trim removed 3 bases at V and 4 bases at J, leaving 8 bases unmatched. Here the CDR3 DNA reads TGCGCCAGCAGTGAACAGGGGGCTTGGCGCTCAGATACGCAGTATTTT. This gives the protein CASSEQGAWRSDTQYF.

The chain is built from TRBV27 and TRBJ1-1; possible D gene TRBD1, 5 bases. The V gene lost 6 bases and the J gene lost 5 bases, with 16 bases spanning the gap. Germline V gene lookup returns CDR1 MNHEY and CDR2 SMNVEV (reference sequence). CDR3 length equals 14 residues. CDR3 residues: CASSRRDERTEAFF. The CDR3 DNA reads TGTGCCAGCAGCCGCCGGGACGAGAGGACTGAAGCTTTCTTT.

This chain links TRBV7-3 with TRBJ2-7; 8 positions match TRBD1. Trimming cost V 3 bases and J 7 bases; bases outside gene matches: 5. This CDR3 spans 13 amino acids. Per germline, CDR1 SGHTA and CDR2 FQGTGA. As DNA, the CDR3 is TGTGCCAGCAGCTTGACAGGGGCCGGAGAGCAGTACGTC. Translated: CASSLTGAGEQYV.

The rearrangement uses TRBV30 and TRBJ2-4; unclear D gene. The V end lost 3 bases, the J end lost 0 bases, and 9 bases lay between the germline ends. Germline CDR1 and CDR2: GTSNPN and SVGIG (reference sequence). CDR3 length: 14 residues. The CDR3 spells CAWRKVGAKNIQYF. As DNA, the CDR3 is TGTGCCTGGAGGAAAGTGGGAGCCAAAAACATTCAGTACTTC.

This chain connects TRBV12-5 to TRBJ2-3, with D perhaps TRBD1 or TRBD2 (5 bases each). Germline V gene sequence: CDR1 LGHNT, CDR2 FRNRAP. This CDR3 has 18 residues. V lost 0 bases to trimming and J lost 0 bases, with 16 bases between them. CDR3 DNA: TGTGCTAGTGGTTTGGTACGGGACGGTGATTTTAGCACAGATACGCAGTATTTT. Residues: CASGLVRDGDFSTDTQYF.

Here the CDR3 DNA reads TGCGCCAGCAGCCAAGGTCGCGCCGGGACAGGGGACGAGCAGTACGTC. Protein sequence: CASSQGRAGTGDEQYV. The chain has TRBV4-3 and TRBJ2-7, with TRBD1 identical over 10 bases. The CDR3 contains 16 residues. Germline V lookup: CDR1 LGHNA, CDR2 YSLEER. The ends lost 1 base at V and 5 bases at J; junction bases unmatched: 8.

The V gene is TRBV15, the J gene TRBJ2-3, with TRBD2 identical over 7 bases. Germline V gives CDR1 LNHNV, CDR2 YYDKDF (reference sequence). V gave up 1 base and J gave up 0 bases; unmatched junction bases: 4. This CDR3 spans 16 amino acids. CDR3 bases: TGTGCCACCAGCAGAGCTAGCGGAACTAGCACAGATACGCAGTATTTT. Protein product: CATSRASGTSTDTQYF.

The rearrangement links TRBV13 to TRBJ1-2; 7 nucleotides align to TRBD1. Trimming at V came to 5 bases and at J to 7 bases, leaving 13 bases not matched to a gene. The CDR3 covers 15 residues. CDR1 is PRHDT, CDR2 FYEKMQ, per germline (reference sequence). The DNA of the CDR3 is TGTGCCAGCAGCCCCCCGACAGGGATAGATGCTGGCTACACCTTC. It translates to CASSPPTGIDAGYTF. The complete variable domain, with remaining parts taken from reference TRBV13 and TRBJ1-2, reads AAGVIQSPRHLIKEKRETATLKCYPIPRHDTVYWYQQGPGQDPQFLISFYEKMQSDKGSIPDRFSAQQFSDYHSELNMSSLELGDSALYFCASSPPTGIDAGYTFGSGTRLTVV.

The rearrangement links TRBV5-1 to TRBJ2-1; D not certain. Trimming pared 0 bases from V and 0 bases from J, leaving 7 bases between. CDR3 length: 15 residues. Looked up from germline, CDR1 is SGHRS and CDR2 is YFSETQ. The CDR3 bases are TGCGCCAGCAGCTTGGGCGGCAGCTCCTACAATGAGCAGTTCTTC. Translation: CASSLGGSSYNEQFF.

The chain combines TRBV18 with TRBJ2-5; TRBD1 agrees at 10 bases. CDR3 length: 15 amino acids. The V and J ends lost 1 base and 5 bases, in that order; junction bases with no gene match: 4. Germline assignment: CDR1 KGHSH and CDR2 LQKENI. The CDR3 protein is CASSPRQGASETQYF. CDR3 nucleotides: TGTGCCAGCTCACCACGACAGGGGGCGTCGGAGACCCAGTACTTC.

CDR3 sequence (DNA): TGTGCCAGCAGCCAAAGGGTCAGCGGGGGTCAAGAGACCCAGTACTTC. Amino acid sequence: CASSQRVSGGQETQYF. V is TRBV3-1 (or the pseudogene TRBV3-2) and J is TRBJ2-5; 8 bases match TRBD2. CDR1 and CDR2 (germline): LGHDT, YNNKEL (reference sequence). V lost 2 bases to trimming and J lost 2 bases; unmatched junction nucleotides: 7. The CDR3 runs 16 residues.